The rows below give T cell receptor beta chains drawn from one sample of a study of shared clonotypes between healthy human individuals. Sequenced by immunoSEQ multiplex PCR; TCRdb stores in-frame clones only, minus some. The sample lists some 490,000 clones, more than 75% seen once, with approximately 12% in the top ten. Sequencing was carried out using PBMCs. These receptors were collected from a woman aged 40 to 50 in good health. Some clones in this sample may be carry-over from other donors' samples. Both conserved end residues are part of each CDR3. A D gene is named only where the DNA matches it firmly. For some rows the clone size is stated as once, few or many, or as a class when expanded; others skip it.

TRBJ2-5	17	TRBV4-2	NA	TRBD2	CASSQEGASGKVETQYF	TGTGCCAGCAGCCAAGAGGGGGCTAGCGGGAAGGTAGAGACCCAGTACTTC
TRBJ2-7	18	TRBV7-9	NA	TRBD2	CASSLVTGTSAKGYEQYF	TGTGCCAGCAGCTTAGTTACCGGGACTAGCGCGAAGGGGTACGAGCAGTACTTC
TRBJ2-4	14	TRBV6-6	NA	NA	CASSKGLGKNIQYF	TGTGCCAGCAGTAAGGGACTGGGAAAAAACATTCAGTACTTC
TRBJ2-1	10	TRBV6-6	NA	NA	CASRGNEQFF	TGTGCCAGCAGGGGCAATGAGCAGTTCTTC
TRBJ2-1	13	TRBV10-3	NA	NA	CAISEHPRNEQFF	TGTGCCATCAGTGAGCACCCTCGCAATGAGCAGTTCTTC
TRBJ1-2	15	TRBV5-1	NA	NA	CASSGGGRTNYGYTF	TGCGCCAGCAGCGGCGGAGGACGGACTAACTATGGCTACACCTTC
TRBJ2-7	11	TRBV18	once	NA	CASSGSGEQYF	TGTGCCAGCTCAGGCAGTGGCGAGCAGTACTTC
TRBJ2-1	15	TRBV9	NA	NA	CASSVGGEDYNEQFF	TGTGCCAGCAGCGTGGGTGGAGAAGACTACAATGAGCAGTTCTTC
TRBJ2-5	15	TRBV28	few	NA	CASRAQRDRGVYQYF	TGTGCCAGCAGGGCACAGAGGGATCGTGGAGTGTACCAGTACTTC
TRBJ2-1	15	TRBV15	NA	TRBD1	CATSNLGQGDNEQFF	TGTGCCACCAGCAACCTGGGACAGGGCGACAATGAGCAGTTCTTC
TRBJ2-3	15	TRBV27	NA	TRBD2	CASSFGGRITDTQYF	TGTGCCAGCAGTTTTGGCGGGAGGATCACAGATACGCAGTATTTT
TRBJ2-5	14	TRBV2	NA	NA	CASSVARMQETQYF	TGTGCCAGCAGTGTGGCCAGAATGCAAGAGACCCAGTACTTC
TRBJ1-2	15	TRBV11-2	NA	NA	CASSTPRRVGYGYTF	TGTGCCAGCAGCACCCCCCGCCGGGTTGGCTATGGCTACACCTTC
TRBJ2-2	16	TRBV5-8	few	NA	CASRPGPPPNTGELFF	TGTGCCAGCAGACCTGGACCTCCCCCGAACACCGGGGAGCTGTTTTTT
TRBJ2-1	15	TRBV27	NA	NA	CASSGAGTAINEQFF	TGTGCCAGCAGTGGGGCGGGGACAGCGATCAACGAGCAGTTCTTC
TRBJ1-3	14	TRBV28	NA	NA	CASSPSGSGNTIYF	TGTGCCAGCAGTCCATCCGGGTCTGGAAACACCATATATTTT
TRBJ1-5	12	TRBV7-9	NA	NA	CASSKGDQPQHF	TGTGCCAGCAGTAAAGGGGATCAGCCCCAGCATTTT
TRBJ1-2	14	TRBV5-5	NA	TRBD1	CASSRTGRNYGYTF	TGTGCCAGCAGCCGGACAGGGAGAAACTATGGCTACACCTTC
TRBJ2-7	12	TRBV7-2	NA	NA	CASSLDRSEQYF	TGTGCCAGCAGCTTAGACCGGTCCGAGCAGTACTTC
TRBJ2-1	15	TRBV11-2	NA	TRBD2	CASSDGLAVKGEQFF	TGTGCCAGCAGCGACGGACTAGCGGTTAAGGGGGAGCAGTTCTTC
TRBJ2-7	14	TRBV18	NA	TRBD2	CASSPESGGHEQYF	TGTGCCAGCTCACCGGAAAGCGGGGGCCACGAGCAGTACTTC
TRBJ2-1	14	TRBV2	few	TRBD1	CASLEGQLKNEQFF	TGTGCCAGCCTAGAGGGACAGCTGAAAAATGAGCAGTTCTTC
TRBJ1-1	14	TRBV27	few	NA	CASSLRGGGTEAFF	TGTGCCAGCAGTCTGAGGGGAGGTGGCACTGAAGCTTTCTTT
TRBJ2-7	16	TRBV4-3	NA	NA	CASSQDFATVSYEQYF	TGCGCCAGCAGCCAAGATTTCGCGACAGTTTCCTACGAGCAGTACTTC
TRBJ2-3	14	TRBV11-3	few	NA	CASSQGGSTDTQYF	TGTGCCAGCAGCCAGGGCGGGAGCACAGATACGCAGTATTTT
TRBJ1-5	15	TRBV19	NA	TRBD1	CASSKPRTGNQPQHF	TGTGCCAGTAGCAAGCCCAGGACAGGGAATCAGCCCCAGCATTTT
TRBJ2-2	16	TRBV5-1	NA	NA	CASSPELSANTGELFF	TGCGCCAGCAGCCCAGAGCTCTCCGCGAACACCGGGGAGCTGTTTTTT
TRBJ1-2	17	TRBV27	NA	NA	CASSPWRSSTTAYGYTF	TGTGCCAGCAGCCCGTGGAGGTCTTCAACTACCGCTTATGGCTACACCTTC
TRBJ2-3	16	TRBV5-4	NA	TRBD2	CASSLIREGVTDTQYF	TGTGCCAGCAGCTTGATTCGGGAGGGCGTGACAGATACGCAGTATTTT
TRBJ1-5	16	TRBV18	NA	NA	CASSPLPLGSDQPQHF	TGTGCCAGCTCACCCCTACCTCTCGGGTCTGATCAGCCCCAGCATTTT
TRBJ2-7	19	TRBV14	NA	NA	CASSPAEVGPRPAGLEQYF	TGTGCCAGCAGCCCCGCAGAAGTGGGGCCCCGGCCAGCCGGATTAGAGCAGTACTTC
TRBJ2-1	15	TRBV5-8	NA	TRBD2	CASSPSGRADNEQFF	TGTGCCAGCAGCCCTAGCGGGAGGGCCGACAATGAGCAGTTCTTC
TRBJ1-4	14	TRBV6-6	once	NA	CATLNWGVREKLFF	TGTGCCACCTTAAATTGGGGTGTCAGGGAAAAACTGTTTTTT
TRBJ1-3	16	TRBV6-1	NA	NA	CASSGSPTGAGNTIYF	TGTGCCAGCAGTGGTTCGCCCACCGGGGCTGGAAACACCATATATTTT
TRBJ2-3	16	TRBV6-6	NA	TRBD2	CASSYSSLAGADTQYF	TGTGCCAGCAGTTACTCGTCACTAGCGGGAGCAGATACGCAGTATTTT